This T cell receptor beta chain appears in the sequencing data of a study of blood T cell repertoires in COVID-19 (dated by TCRdb to 2018 to 2020). Context from the whole study: Samples from collaborators originated in the United States, Italy and Spain and spanned both the acute and convalescent phases of COVID-19. Subjects who had been exposed to COVID-19, were actively infected with it, or had recovered from it provided the deeply sampled blood TCRbeta repertoires that made up the dataset. Where available, HLA class I and class II types were obtained from metadata supplied by the sample provider rather than from assay-based typing. The repertoires were released in a freely available public database meant as a resource for research on the immune response to SARS-CoV-2. The samples were drawn from the first 160 participants of the ongoing ImmuneRACE study and from over 950 subjects provided by 6 global collaborators. The material from the prospective study consisted of cDNA or gDNA derived from T cells, B-cell-depleted T cells, or PBMCs. Nearly every sample came with metadata listing a de-identified subject ID, COVID-19 status, age in years and sex.

The immunoSEQ Assay, a bias-controlled multiplex PCR, was used to amplify TCRbeta CDR3 regions from genomic DNA. The paper's data handling went like this. Nucleated cell counts per sample were estimated from amplification of reference gene primers within the assay. To quantify the absolute abundance of each unique TCRbeta CDR3 rearrangement, sequence reads were collapsed and filtered. For each sample, productive Simpson clonality was calculated by taking the square root of Simpson's diversity index across productive rearrangements. Entries here come from immuneACCESS through TCRdb and include only in-frame sequences with V and J called. Some clones fail to appear in such tables; in the studies checked, an unresolved V gene covers under half of the shortfall, and the cause of the remainder is unknown. V and J calls and clone size are those listed in that table; D and trimming were worked out from the DNA. The sample table lists 130,000 or so clones, roughly three quarters of them with a count of one. Jointly, the top ten make up approximately 5.2% of the sample.

One collaborating source in Seattle enrolled patients during active infection and followed them longitudinally through the course of disease. Whole blood was collected in K2EDTA tubes by collaborating institutions according to the institutions' own protocols. For TCRbeta analysis, collaborators shipped samples in one of three forms: frozen whole blood, isolated PBMCs, or DNA extracted from either of those sample types. This clone has more than one count but fewer than ten. The clone's antigen remains unknown. Base quality data are lacking; no much larger clone is found one base away. General findings and caveats noted by the study authors: Clinical and demographic metadata were provided uncurated, with the amount varying by source and participant.

V drops 4 bases and J drops 5 bases, leaving 6 bases in between. The CDR3 sequence holds 11 residues, the cysteine and phenylalanine included. Just CDR3 DNA is preserved here, 33 bases in frame from base 1. CDR1 and CDR2, per the germline V gene, are ENHRY and SYGVKD. The receptor was isolated from a woman in her seventies with COVID-19, enrolled during active disease. The sequence is built from TRBV10-3 and TRBJ2-7, with the D gene not clear enough to name. The specimen sequenced was peripheral blood. Here the CDR3 is given as CAISVRDEQYF. The bases are TGTGCCATCAGTGTTCGCGACGAGCAGTACTTC.